The sequence of this TCR beta chain was determined in a study of shared clonotypes between healthy human individuals. The V gene's germline CDR1 is ENHRY and CDR2 SYGVKD. This CDR3 is built from 14 residues. V lost 11 bases, J lost 5 bases, and 5 bases stayed unmatched. Source study methods: ImmunoSEQ only sent back junction sequences with no quality scores, so filtering was done differently. Data came from immunoSEQ multiplex PCR; TCRdb stores just in-frame clones and leaves some out. V and J calls and clone size follow that table, whereas D and trimming were derived from the DNA. The table shows about 2.4 million clones, with under 95% occurring only once. As for this clone: Its matching antigen is unknown.

Study-level results: Sampling used blood alone; tissue repertoires probably differ.

The clonotype was recovered from a man aged 18-30 years in good health. Some clones in this sample may be carry-over from other donors' samples. The chain couples TRBV10-3 to TRBJ2-1, with 14 bases aligning to TRBD2. Source material: naive CD4+ T cells from PBMCs. Subset: CD45RA+ positively selected. In nucleotides, the CDR3 is TGTGCCGCCGCGGGACTAGCGGGGGACAATGAGCAGTTCTTC. It translates to CAAAGLAGDNEQFF.